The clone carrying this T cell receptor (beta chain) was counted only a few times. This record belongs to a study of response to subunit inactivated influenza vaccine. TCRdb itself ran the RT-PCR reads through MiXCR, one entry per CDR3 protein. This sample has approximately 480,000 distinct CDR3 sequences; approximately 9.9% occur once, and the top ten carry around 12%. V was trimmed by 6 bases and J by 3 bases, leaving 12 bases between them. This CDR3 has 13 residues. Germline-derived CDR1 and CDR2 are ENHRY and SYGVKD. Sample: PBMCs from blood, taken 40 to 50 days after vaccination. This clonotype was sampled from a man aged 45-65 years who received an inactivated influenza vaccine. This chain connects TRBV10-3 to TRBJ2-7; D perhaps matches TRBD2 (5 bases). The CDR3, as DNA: TGTGCCATCAGCGCCGGACTTAACTACGAGCAGTACTTC. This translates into CAISAGLNYEQYF.